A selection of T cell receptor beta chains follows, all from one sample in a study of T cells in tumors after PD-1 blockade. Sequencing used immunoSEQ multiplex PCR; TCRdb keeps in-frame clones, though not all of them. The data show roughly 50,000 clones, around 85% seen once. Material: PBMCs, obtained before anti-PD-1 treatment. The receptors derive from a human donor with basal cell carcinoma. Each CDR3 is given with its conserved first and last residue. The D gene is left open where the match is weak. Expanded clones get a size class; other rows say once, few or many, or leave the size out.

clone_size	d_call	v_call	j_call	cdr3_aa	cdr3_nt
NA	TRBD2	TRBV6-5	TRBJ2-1	CASRASGGNYNEQFF	TGTGCCAGCAGGGCCAGCGGGGGGAACTACAATGAGCAGTTCTTC
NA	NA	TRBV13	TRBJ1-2	CASSLGLISAAYGYTF	TGTGCCAGCAGCTTAGGCCTCATCTCGGCAGCCTATGGCTACACCTTC
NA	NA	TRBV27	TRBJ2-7	CASSPLNLLGYEQYF	TGTGCCAGCAGTCCGCTTAACCTCCTCGGCTACGAGCAGTACTTC
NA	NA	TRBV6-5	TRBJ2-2	CASTSDGPGELFF	TGTGCCAGCACATCCGACGGGCCCGGGGAGCTGTTTTTT
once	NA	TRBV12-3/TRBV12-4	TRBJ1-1	CASSFLGSTEAFF	TGTGCCAGCAGTTTTCTCGGAAGCACTGAAGCTTTCTTT
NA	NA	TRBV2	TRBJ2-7	CASSDGQGFSYEQYF	TGTGCCAGCAGTGACGGGCAGGGGTTTTCCTACGAGCAGTACTTC
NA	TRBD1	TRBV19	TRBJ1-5	CASSFDRDQPQHF	TGTGCCAGTAGTTTCGACAGGGATCAGCCCCAGCATTTT
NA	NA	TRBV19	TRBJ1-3	CASSTLGGSGNTIYF	TGTGCCAGTAGTACCCTCGGGGGCTCTGGAAACACCATATATTTT
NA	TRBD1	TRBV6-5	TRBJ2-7	CASSYSGQNYEQYF	TGTGCCAGCAGTTACTCGGGACAGAACTACGAGCAGTACTTC
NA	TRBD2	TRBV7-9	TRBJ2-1	CASSYLAGDSYNEQFF	TGTGCCAGCAGCTACCTAGCGGGGGATTCCTACAATGAGCAGTTCTTC
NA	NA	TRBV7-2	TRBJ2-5	CASPQGRNQETQYF	TGTGCCAGCCCCCAGGGGCGGAACCAAGAGACCCAGTACTTC
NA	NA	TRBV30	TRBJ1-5	CAWSRFNQPQHF	TGTGCCTGGAGTCGGTTCAATCAGCCCCAGCATTTT
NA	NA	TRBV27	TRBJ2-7	CASSLSIAAAYEQYF	TGTGCCAGCAGTTTATCGATCGCCGCGGCCTACGAGCAGTACTTC
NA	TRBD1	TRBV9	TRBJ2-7	CASSDRDRKYF	TGTGCCAGCAGCGACCGGGACAGGAAGTACTTC